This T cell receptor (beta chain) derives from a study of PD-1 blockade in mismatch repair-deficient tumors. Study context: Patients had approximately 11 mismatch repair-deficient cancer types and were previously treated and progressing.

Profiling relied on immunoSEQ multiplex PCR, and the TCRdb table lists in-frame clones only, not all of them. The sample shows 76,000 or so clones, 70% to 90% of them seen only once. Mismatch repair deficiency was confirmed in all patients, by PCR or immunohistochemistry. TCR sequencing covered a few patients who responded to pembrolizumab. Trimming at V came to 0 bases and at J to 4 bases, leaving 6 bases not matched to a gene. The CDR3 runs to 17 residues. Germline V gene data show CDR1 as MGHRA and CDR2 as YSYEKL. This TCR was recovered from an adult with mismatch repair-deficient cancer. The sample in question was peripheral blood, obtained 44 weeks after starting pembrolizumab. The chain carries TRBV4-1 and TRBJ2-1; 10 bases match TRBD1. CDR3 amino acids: CASSQDNPDRGYNEQFF. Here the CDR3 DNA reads TGCGCCAGCAGCCAAGATAATCCGGACAGGGGGTACAATGAGCAGTTCTTC.